This TCR beta chain came from a study of T cell responses to AZD1222 COVID-19 vaccine. About the study: Pooling covered second doses at about 4 or about 12 weeks.

This CDR3 has 14 amino acids. Germline V gene data show CDR1 as SEHNR and CDR2 as FQNEAQ (reference sequence). V shed 6 bases and J shed 7 bases, with 15 bases lying between them. Worth noting for this clone: The antigen is undetermined.

Some clones are missing from TCRdb's copy, which holds only in-frame ones; the method was immunoSEQ multiplex PCR. Among roughly 200,000 clones listed, roughly 92% were seen once. Findings and caveats of the study: Females outnumbered males among donors, who were mostly white British; clonal diversity was possibly underestimated. Just a handful of people given AZD1222 tested seropositive at baseline. No day 14 peak samples; only post-peak repertoires were characterized.

The chain uses TRBV7-9 and TRBJ1-4; D gene ambiguous. The material was peripheral blood, obtained on day 0 of AZD1222 vaccination. The receptor's source is an adult in good health. CDR3 protein: CASSPDRRGEKLFF. CDR3 nucleotides: TGTGCCAGCAGTCCGGACCGGCGGGGTGAAAAACTGTTTTTT.